This TCR beta chain was observed in a study of T cell responses to AZD1222 COVID-19 vaccine. Comments on this clone: Its antigen is not known.

Clones were read by immunoSEQ multiplex PCR, and TCRdb kept only the in-frame ones, dropping some. This sample has around 160,000 clones, with around 90% found just once. The study, taken as a whole, reports: No repertoire was sampled before or during the peak T cell response, only after it.

Per germline, CDR1 MNHNS and CDR2 SASEGT. Trimming took off 2 bases at V and 7 bases at J, with 6 bases between the two ends. This CDR3 spans 13 amino acids. The chain carries TRBV6-1 and TRBJ1-6; perhaps TRBD1 as D (5 bases). The clonotype was recovered from an adult in good health. The source was peripheral blood, collected on day 0 of MenACWY control vaccination. Here the CDR3 DNA reads TGTGCCAGCAGTGAACAGGGAAATTCACCCCTCCACTTT. Protein product: CASSEQGNSPLHF.